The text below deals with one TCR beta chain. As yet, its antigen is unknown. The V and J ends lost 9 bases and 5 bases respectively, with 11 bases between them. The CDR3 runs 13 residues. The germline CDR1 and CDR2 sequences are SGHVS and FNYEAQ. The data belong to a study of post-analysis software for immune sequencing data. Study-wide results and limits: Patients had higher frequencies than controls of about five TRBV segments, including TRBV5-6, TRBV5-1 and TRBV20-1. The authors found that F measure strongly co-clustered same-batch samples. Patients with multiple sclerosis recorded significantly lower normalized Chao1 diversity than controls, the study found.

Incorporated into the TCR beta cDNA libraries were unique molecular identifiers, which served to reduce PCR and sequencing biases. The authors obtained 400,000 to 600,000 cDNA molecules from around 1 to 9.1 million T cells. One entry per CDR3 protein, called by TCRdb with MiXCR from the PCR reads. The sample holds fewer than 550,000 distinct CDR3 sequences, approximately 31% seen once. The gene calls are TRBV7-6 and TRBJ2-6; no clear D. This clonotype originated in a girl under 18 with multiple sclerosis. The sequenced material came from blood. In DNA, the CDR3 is TGTGCCAGTTCGCCCCTTCGGGCCAACGTCCTGACTTTC. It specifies CASSPLRANVLTF.